The 30 T cell receptor beta chains below come from one sample, sequenced in a study of patients and donors after allogeneic stem cell transplantation. TCRdb redid the calling of the RT-PCR reads with MiXCR, one entry per CDR3 protein. The sample contains more than 850,000 distinct CDR3 sequences, around 17% of which appear only once. Sequencing was performed on blood, either unsorted or a sorted T cell fraction (not recorded which). The origin of the receptors is a human donor who was either an allogeneic HSCT recipient or a stem cell or donor lymphocyte infusion donor (not recorded which). It is not recorded whose cells these are; they may come from a transplant donor.

This clonotype was observed a few times. The chain recombines TRBV20-1 with TRBJ1-3; D is perhaps TRBD1 (6 bases). The length of the CDR3 is 14 residues. Germline V gene data show CDR1 as DFQATT and CDR2 as SNEGSKA (reference sequence). V was clipped by 6 bases and J by 0 bases, with 12 bases between them. The CDR3 sequence: CSATAGVSGNTIYF. The CDR3 coding sequence is TGCAGTGCAACTGCAGGGGTCTCTGGAAACACCATATATTTT.

This clonotype was recorded a few times. The V call is TRBV4-1, the J call TRBJ2-3; 9 bases map to TRBD2. Germline-derived CDR1 and CDR2 are MGHRA and YSYEKL. The CDR3 is 15 amino acids. J gave up 2 bases and V 4 bases, and 4 bases lay outside the gene matches. The CDR3 nucleotides read TGCGCCAGCAGCCGGCTAGCGGGATACACAGATACGCAGTATTTT. Translation gives CASSRLAGYTDTQYF.

V and J are TRBV20-1 and TRBJ2-3; 12 bases are shared with TRBD2. The CDR3 extends over 14 amino acids. Germline loops: CDR1 DFQATT, CDR2 SNEGSKA (reference sequence). The ends lost 5 bases at V and 2 bases at J; junction bases unmatched: 2. The CDR3, as DNA: TGCAGTGCTCTAGCGGGGGGGATCACAGATACGCAGTATTTT. Its protein is CSALAGGITDTQYF.

There are many counts of this clonotype. The V and J genes are TRBV12-3 or TRBV12-4 and TRBJ1-5; TRBD1 aligns across 11 bases. With 5 bases clipped from V and 6 bases from J, the junction kept 6 bases outside the gene matches. There are 15 residues in the CDR3. The CDR3 region is CASSPGQGAVQPQHF. The CDR3 DNA reads as TGTGCCAGCAGTCCCGGACAGGGGGCAGTTCAGCCCCAGCATTTT.

The V gene is TRBV2, the J gene TRBJ1-5; weak D call: TRBD1 (6 bases). Germline V gene sequence: CDR1 SNHLY, CDR2 FYNNEI. CDR3 length: 15 amino acids. V dropped 2 bases and J dropped 6 bases, with 14 bases sitting between them. The CDR3 loop is CASSESDRGIQPQHF. The CDR3 region has the DNA TGTGCCAGCAGTGAATCGGATAGGGGGATTCAGCCCCAGCATTTT.

This clonotype was observed a handful of times. The J gene is TRBJ1-5, the V gene TRBV6-2 or TRBV6-3, with TRBD1 identical over 7 bases. V shed 5 bases and J 1 base; nucleotides not matched to a gene: 8. CDR3 length: 16 amino acids. The germline V gene encodes CDR1 MNHEY and CDR2 SVGEGT. DNA for the CDR3: TGTGCCAGCAGTGAGTCCAGGGGGACAAGCAATCAGCCCCAGCATTTT. It specifies CASSESRGTSNQPQHF.

V is TRBV5-6 and J is TRBJ2-7; TRBD1 aligns across 9 bases. CDR3 size: 15 residues. J lost 3 bases, V lost 0 bases, and 4 bases had no gene match. Germline V gene sequence: CDR1 SGHDT, CDR2 YYEEEE. This CDR3 is CASSLALDRGYEQYF. The CDR3 DNA reads TGTGCCAGCAGCTTGGCCTTGGACAGGGGCTACGAGCAGTACTTC. The variable domain in full, with the rest retrieved from reference TRBV5-6 and TRBJ2-7, is DAGVTQSPTHLIKTRGQQVTLRCSPKSGHDTVSWYQQALGQGPQFIFQYYEEEERQRGNFPDRFSGHQFPNYSSELNVNALLLGDSALYLCASSLALDRGYEQYFGPGTRLTVT.

This clonotype was counted many times. The J gene is TRBJ2-1, the V gene TRBV12-3 or TRBV12-4; 7 bases are a match to TRBD1. V trimming: 7 bases; J trimming: 0 bases; junction bases outside the gene matches: 3. CDR3 length: 14 residues. In nucleotides, the CDR3 is TGTGCCAGCAAAGGGGGCAGCTCCTACAATGAGCAGTTCTTC. Protein: CASKGGSSYNEQFF.

This clonotype occurred many times. The chain carries TRBV4-1 and TRBJ1-3; no clear D gene. CDR1 is MGHRA, CDR2 YSYEKL, per germline. This CDR3 is built from 15 residues. The V end lost 4 bases, the J end lost 1 base, and 11 bases lay between the germline ends. The CDR3 DNA reads as TGCGCCAGCAGCCGCGGGCTGGGGTCTGGAAACACCATATATTTT. It codes for CASSRGLGSGNTIYF.

This clonotype occurred many times. The chain joins TRBV12-3 or TRBV12-4 to TRBJ2-1, with TRBD2 as a possible D gene (5 bases). CDR3 size: 13 residues. The V end was cut by 6 bases, the J end by 6 bases, with 12 bases between. CDR3 in DNA: TGTGCCAGCAGAGTGGCGGGCCCCAATGAGCAGTTCTTC. Translated: CASRVAGPNEQFF.

In this sample, this clonotype turned up a few times. This sequence joins TRBV6-1 and TRBJ2-3; TRBD1 aligns across 7 bases. This CDR3 is built from 16 residues. Germline V gene lookup returns CDR1 MNHNS and CDR2 SASEGT. The J segment lost 1 base and the V segment lost 6 bases, leaving 10 bases of the junction unmatched. DNA for the CDR3: TGTGCCAGCAGACTTCTAACAGGGGCCGGCACAGATACGCAGTATTTT. It translates to CASRLLTGAGTDTQYF.

The chain carries TRBV5-1 and TRBJ2-5, with TRBD2 matching over 10 bases. Germline lookup yields CDR1 SGHRS and CDR2 YFSETQ. This CDR3 contains 17 residues. The V and J ends lost 5 bases and 5 bases, in that order; junction bases with no gene match: 15. CDR3 amino acids: CASRSVSGRAGWETQYF. The CDR3 DNA reads TGCGCCAGCAGGTCCGTCAGCGGGAGGGCCGGCTGGGAGACCCAGTACTTC.

This clonotype was detected a few times. The chain recombines TRBV24-1 with TRBJ1-2, with TRBD1 matching 9 bases. The CDR3 has 16 amino acids. Per the germline V gene, CDR1 is KGHDR and CDR2 is SFDVKD. Trimming at V came to 4 bases and at J to 10 bases, leaving 15 bases not matched to a gene. The CDR3 here is CATSDLLTGGVVAYTF. DNA of the CDR3: TGTGCCACCAGTGACCTCCTGACAGGGGGGGTAGTGGCCTACACCTTC.

The CDR3, as DNA: TGCAGTGCCGAAGTCAGGGGGGCCAAAAACATTCAGTACTTC. It encodes CSAEVRGAKNIQYF. V gene TRBV20-1 combines with J gene TRBJ2-4; 7 bases fit TRBD1. This CDR3 is built from 14 residues. Germline lookup yields CDR1 DFQATT and CDR2 SNEGSKA (reference sequence). The J segment lost 1 base and the V segment lost 6 bases, leaving 6 bases of the junction unmatched.

This clonotype was observed a few times. The chain carries TRBV20-1 and TRBJ2-3; D gene ambiguous. V gave up 1 base and J gave up 4 bases, with 6 bases separating them. The CDR3 runs 12 residues. CDR1 DFQATT and CDR2 SNEGSKA come from the germline V gene (reference sequence). The CDR3 DNA reads as TGCAGTGCTAGAGGAGGACCAGATACGCAGTATTTT. It is translated as CSARGGPDTQYF.

CDR3 DNA: TGTGCCAGCAGGGGAGGACTCTCGGGCTATGGCTACACCTTC. Translated, it gives CASRGGLSGYGYTF. The chain combines TRBV6-1 with TRBJ1-2; D is ambiguous. The CDR3 is 14 amino acids. Trimming removed 6 bases from V and 4 bases from J, with 15 bases in between. Germline values: CDR1 MNHNS, CDR2 SASEGT.

The table lists this clonotype with a few counts. This chain joins TRBV11-2 and TRBJ2-1; D may be TRBD2 (6 bases). There are 11 residues in the CDR3. V was shortened by 4 bases and J by 12 bases, with 10 bases between the two germline ends. Per the germline V gene, CDR1 is SGHAT and CDR2 is FQNNGV. The CDR3 here is CASSSLARQFF. The DNA for the CDR3 is TGTGCCAGCAGCTCTCTAGCGAGGCAGTTCTTC.

This clonotype was counted between two and nine times. The CDR3 loop is CASSNPRRRGRDTQYF. The CDR3 nucleotides are TGTGCCAGCAGCAACCCCCGTAGAAGGGGGAGAGATACGCAGTATTTT. V and J are TRBV7-8 and TRBJ2-3; D is perhaps TRBD1 (6 bases). Trimming left V 5 bases short and J 5 bases short, with 20 bases between. CDR1 SGHVS and CDR2 FQNEAQ come from the germline V gene. CDR3 length: 16 residues. Together with reference TRBV7-8 and TRBJ2-3, the CDR3 gives the full variable domain: GAGVSQSPRYKVAKRGQDVALRCDPISGHVSLFWYQQALGQGPEFLTYFQNEAQLDKSGLPSDRFFAERPEGSVSTLKIQRTQQEDSAVYLCASSNPRRRGRDTQYFGPGTRLTVL.

This chain connects TRBV7-6 to TRBJ2-7, with 9 bases aligning to TRBD1. The CDR3 is 14 residues long. V lost 5 bases, J lost 7 bases, and 9 bases stayed unmatched. Per germline, CDR1 SGHVS and CDR2 FNYEAQ. CDR3 nucleotides: TGTGCCAGCAGCCCTCGGGACAGGGATCAAGAGCAGTACTTC. Its protein is CASSPRDRDQEQYF. The full variable domain, rest sourced from reference TRBV7-6 and TRBJ2-7, is GAGVSQSPRYKVTKRGQDVALRCDPISGHVSLYWYRQALGQGPEFLTYFNYEAQQDKSGLPNDRFSAERPEGSISTLTIQRTEQRDSAMYRCASSPRDRDQEQYFGPGTRLTVT.

In this sample, this clonotype turned up many times. The rearrangement links TRBV29-1 to TRBJ2-1; 8 bases are shared with TRBD2. In germline, CDR1 is SQVTM, CDR2 ANQGSEA. This CDR3 contains 14 residues. With V trimmed by 2 bases and J by 0 bases, 0 bases remained unmatched. CDR3 loop: CSVESGSSYNEQFF. The CDR3 region has the DNA TGCAGCGTTGAAAGCGGGAGCTCCTACAATGAGCAGTTCTTC.

This clonotype was recorded many times. The genes are TRBV12-3 or TRBV12-4 and TRBJ2-5, with 9 bases identical to TRBD1. This CDR3 has 17 amino acids. V was clipped by 4 bases and J by 5 bases; unmatched bases: 14. CDR3 DNA sequence: TGTGCCAGCAGTTCCGGGACAGGGACCCCATCTGGGGAGACCCAGTACTTC. It codes for CASSSGTGTPSGETQYF.

The V call is TRBV25-1, the J call TRBJ2-5; 10 bases are a match to TRBD2. Germline V lookup: CDR1 MGHDK, CDR2 SYGVNS. CDR3 size: 15 residues. V lost 2 bases, J lost 2 bases, and 2 bases stayed unmatched. This CDR3 is CASSEGAGGQETQYF. Here the CDR3 DNA reads TGTGCCAGCAGTGAAGGAGCGGGGGGGCAAGAGACCCAGTACTTC.

The table lists this clonotype with a few counts. The J gene is TRBJ1-2, the V gene TRBV7-2, with TRBD1 as a possible D gene (6 bases). This CDR3 is built from 13 residues. The germline V gene has CDR1 SGHTA and CDR2 FQGNSA. V was cut by 2 bases and J by 7 bases, with 11 bases left in between. The CDR3 spells CASSLLRGTGYTF. CDR3 nucleotide sequence: TGTGCCAGCAGCTTACTCAGGGGCACTGGCTACACCTTC.

This clonotype has a handful of counts. J is TRBJ2-7 and V is TRBV4-2, with 7 bases that match TRBD2. This CDR3 is built from 17 residues. The trim removed 0 bases at V and 0 bases at J, leaving 8 bases unmatched. Germline values: CDR1 LGHNA, CDR2 YNFKEQ. The CDR3 region has the DNA TGTGCCAGCAGCCAAGATCTTGCGGGGACTATCTCCTACGAGCAGTACTTC. As protein: CASSQDLAGTISYEQYF.

This clonotype was seen at least ten times. The genes are TRBV12-3 or TRBV12-4 and TRBJ1-5; 10 bases are a match to TRBD1. Trimming removed 6 bases from V and 7 bases from J; junction bases left unmatched: 0. The CDR3 covers 12 residues. Written as DNA, the CDR3 is TGTGCCAGCAGGACAGGGGGCCAGCCCCAGCATTTT. Amino acid sequence: CASRTGGQPQHF.

The chain joins TRBV20-1 to TRBJ1-5; no clear D. CDR1 is DFQATT, CDR2 SNEGSKA, per germline (reference sequence). V was cut by 6 bases and J by 1 base, with 13 bases left in between. CDR3 length: 14 residues. CDR3 sequence (DNA): TGCAGTGCCCTGATGACCGAGAGCAATCAGCCCCAGCATTTT. Its translation: CSALMTESNQPQHF.

The rearrangement links TRBV6-5 to TRBJ2-2, with D possibly TRBD1 on 5 matching bases. The CDR3 spans 16 residues. V was shortened by 2 bases and J by 6 bases, with 16 bases between the two germline ends. CDR1 and CDR2 (germline): MNHEY, SVGAGI. The CDR3 here is CASSYIGVGLAGELFF. Here the CDR3 DNA reads TGTGCCAGCAGTTACATCGGTGTGGGGCTGGCCGGGGAGCTGTTTTTT.

This clonotype was counted a few times. The V call is TRBV20-1, the J call TRBJ2-5; 7 nucleotides line up with TRBD2. Germline V gives CDR1 DFQATT, CDR2 SNEGSKA (reference sequence). This CDR3 is built from 14 residues. V lost 6 bases, J lost 1 base, and 8 bases stayed unmatched. In DNA, the CDR3 is TGCAGTGCCGCGTCGGGGGAGGGCCAAGAGACCCAGTACTTC. Amino acid sequence: CSAASGEGQETQYF.

This CDR3 is CASSSNPDTQYF. CDR3 DNA: TGTGCCAGCAGCTCTAACCCGGATACGCAGTATTTT. The chain employs TRBV5-6 and TRBJ2-3; D ambiguous. CDR1 and CDR2 from the germline V gene are SGHDT and YYEEEE. This CDR3 comprises 12 residues. Between the trimmed V and J ends, which lost 3 bases and 6 bases, there was a span of 8 bases.

The V call is TRBV5-1, the J call TRBJ1-1; no clear D. The CDR3 sequence is 13 residues long. The ends were cut back, 5 bases at V and 6 bases at J, with 14 bases in the middle. Germline V gene data show CDR1 as SGHRS and CDR2 as YFSETQ. CDR3 nucleotide sequence: TGCGCCAGCAGATACGGCGCCGGGGCTGAAGCTTTCTTT. Its protein is CASRYGAGAEAFF.